The TCR beta chain described here comes from a study of early T cells in non-severe SARS-CoV-2 infection. Across the study: Chains were not paired, and sequencing was done on bulk RNA from unsorted whole blood.

Germline CDR1 reads SQVTM; CDR2 reads ANQGSEA. The CDR3 has 13 residues. V was cut by 2 bases and J by 0 bases, with 7 bases left in between. The table lists this clonotype with many counts. The TCR library protocol was used to attach unique molecular identifiers. These identifiers were attached to individual cDNA molecules. TCRdb ran MiXCR on the 5' RACE reads and lists one entry per CDR3 protein. The sample gives some 57,000 distinct CDR3 sequences, more than 9.5% of which show up once; 8% to 10% is in the top ten. The V and J genes are TRBV29-1 and TRBJ1-2, with D unresolved. The receptor was isolated from an adult who was a healthcare worker with PCR-confirmed SARS-CoV-2 infection or an uninfected control (not recorded which). Material for sequencing was whole blood. The CDR3 sequence is CSVESDTNYGYTF. CDR3 nucleotides: TGCAGCGTTGAATCCGATACTAACTATGGCTACACCTTC.